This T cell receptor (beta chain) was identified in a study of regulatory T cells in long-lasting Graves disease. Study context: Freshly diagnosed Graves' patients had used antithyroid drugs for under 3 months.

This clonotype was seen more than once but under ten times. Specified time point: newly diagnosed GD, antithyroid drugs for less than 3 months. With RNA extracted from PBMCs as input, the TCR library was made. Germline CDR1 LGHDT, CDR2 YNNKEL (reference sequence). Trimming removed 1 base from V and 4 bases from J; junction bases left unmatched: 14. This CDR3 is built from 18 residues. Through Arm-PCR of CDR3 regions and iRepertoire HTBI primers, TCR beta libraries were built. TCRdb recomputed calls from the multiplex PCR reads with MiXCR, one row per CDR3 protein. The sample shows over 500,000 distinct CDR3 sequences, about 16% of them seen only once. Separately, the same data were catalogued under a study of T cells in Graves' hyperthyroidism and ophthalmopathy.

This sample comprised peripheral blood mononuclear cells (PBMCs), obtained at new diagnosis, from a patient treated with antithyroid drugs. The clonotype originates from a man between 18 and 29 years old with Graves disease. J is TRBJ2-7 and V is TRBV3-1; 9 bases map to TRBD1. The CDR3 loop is CASSQVFAEQGARYEQYF. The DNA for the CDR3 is TGTGCCAGCAGCCAAGTTTTCGCCGAACAGGGGGCTCGGTACGAGCAGTACTTC.